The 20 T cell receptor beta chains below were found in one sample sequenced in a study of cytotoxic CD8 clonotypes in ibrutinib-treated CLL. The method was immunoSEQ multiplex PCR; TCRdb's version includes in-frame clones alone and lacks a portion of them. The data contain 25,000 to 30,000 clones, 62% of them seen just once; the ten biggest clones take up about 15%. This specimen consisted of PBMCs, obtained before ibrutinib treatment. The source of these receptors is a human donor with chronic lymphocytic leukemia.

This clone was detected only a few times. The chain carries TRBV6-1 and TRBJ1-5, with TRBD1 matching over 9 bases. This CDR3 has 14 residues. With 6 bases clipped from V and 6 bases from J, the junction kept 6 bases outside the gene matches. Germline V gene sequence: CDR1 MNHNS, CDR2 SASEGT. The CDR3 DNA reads TGTGCCAGCAGCTGGGACAGGGCCACTCAGCCCCAGCATTTT. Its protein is CASSWDRATQPQHF.

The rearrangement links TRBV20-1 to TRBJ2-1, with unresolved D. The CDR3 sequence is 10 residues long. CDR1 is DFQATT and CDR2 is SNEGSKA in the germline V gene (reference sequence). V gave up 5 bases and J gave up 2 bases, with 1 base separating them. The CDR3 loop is CSAAYNEQFF. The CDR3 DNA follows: TGCAGTGCTGCCTACAATGAGCAGTTCTTC.

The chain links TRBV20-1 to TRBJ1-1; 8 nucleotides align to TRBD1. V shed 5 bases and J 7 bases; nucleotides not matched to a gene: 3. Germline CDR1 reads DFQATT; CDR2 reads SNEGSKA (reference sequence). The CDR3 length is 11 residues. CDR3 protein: CSAWDRFEAFF. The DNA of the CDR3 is TGCAGTGCTTGGGACAGGTTTGAAGCTTTCTTT.

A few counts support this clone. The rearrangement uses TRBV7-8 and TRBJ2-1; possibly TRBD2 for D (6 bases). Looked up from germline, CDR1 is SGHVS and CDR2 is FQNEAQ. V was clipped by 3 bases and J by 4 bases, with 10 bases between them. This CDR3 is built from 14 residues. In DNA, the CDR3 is TGTGCCAGCAGCTTTGGTCTAGCGTACAATGAGCAGTTCTTC. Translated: CASSFGLAYNEQFF.

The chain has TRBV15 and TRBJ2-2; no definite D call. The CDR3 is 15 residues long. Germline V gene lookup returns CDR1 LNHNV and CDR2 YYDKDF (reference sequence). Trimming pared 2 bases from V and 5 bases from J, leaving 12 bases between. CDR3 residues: CATSRTSAYTGELFF. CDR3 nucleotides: TGTGCCACCAGCAGAACCTCGGCCTATACCGGGGAGCTGTTTTTT.

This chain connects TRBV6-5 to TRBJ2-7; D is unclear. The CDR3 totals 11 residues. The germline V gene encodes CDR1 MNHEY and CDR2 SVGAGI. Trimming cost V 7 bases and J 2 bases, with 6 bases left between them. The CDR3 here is CASTGAYEQYF. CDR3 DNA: TGTGCCAGCACCGGCGCCTACGAGCAGTACTTC.

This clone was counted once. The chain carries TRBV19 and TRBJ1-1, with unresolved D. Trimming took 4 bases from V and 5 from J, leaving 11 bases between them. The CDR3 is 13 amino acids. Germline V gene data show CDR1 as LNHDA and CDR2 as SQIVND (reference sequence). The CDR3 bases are TGTGCCAGTAGTAAATTAGGCGGTACTGAAGCTTTCTTT. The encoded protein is CASSKLGGTEAFF. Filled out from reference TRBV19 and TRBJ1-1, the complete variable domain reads DGGITQSPKYLFRKEGQNVTLSCEQNLNHDAMYWYRQDPGQGLRLIYYSQIVNDFQKGDIAEGYSVSREKKESFPLTVTSAQKNPTAFYLCASSKLGGTEAFFGQGTRLTVV.

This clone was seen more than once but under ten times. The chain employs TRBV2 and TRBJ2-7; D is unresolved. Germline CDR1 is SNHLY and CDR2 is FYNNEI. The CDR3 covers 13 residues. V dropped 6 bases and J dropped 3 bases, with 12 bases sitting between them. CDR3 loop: CASRKDGNYEQYF. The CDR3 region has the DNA TGTGCCAGCAGGAAAGATGGAAACTACGAGCAGTACTTC.

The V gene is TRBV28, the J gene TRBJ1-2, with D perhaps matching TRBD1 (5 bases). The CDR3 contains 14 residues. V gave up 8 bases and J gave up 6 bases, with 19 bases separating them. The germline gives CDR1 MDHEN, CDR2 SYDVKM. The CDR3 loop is CASFHRRFGDGYTF. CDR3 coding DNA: TGTGCCAGCTTCCACAGGAGATTCGGAGATGGCTACACCTTC.

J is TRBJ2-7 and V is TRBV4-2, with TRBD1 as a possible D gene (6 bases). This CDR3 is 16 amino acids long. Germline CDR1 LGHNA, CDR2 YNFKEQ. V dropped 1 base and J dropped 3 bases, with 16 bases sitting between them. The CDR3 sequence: CASSQGADRLDYEQYF. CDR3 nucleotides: TGTGCCAGCAGCCAAGGTGCCGACAGGTTGGACTACGAGCAGTACTTC.

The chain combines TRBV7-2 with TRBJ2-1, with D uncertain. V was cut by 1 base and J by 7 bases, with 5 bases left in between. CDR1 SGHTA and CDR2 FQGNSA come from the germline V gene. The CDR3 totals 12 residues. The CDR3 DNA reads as TGTGCCAGCAGCTTAGAGTGGAATGAGCAGTTCTTC. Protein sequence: CASSLEWNEQFF.

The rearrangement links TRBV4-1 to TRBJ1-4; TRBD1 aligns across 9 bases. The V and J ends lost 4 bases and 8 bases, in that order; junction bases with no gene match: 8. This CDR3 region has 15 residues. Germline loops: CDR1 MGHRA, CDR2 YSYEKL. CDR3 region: CASSPEWDRAEKLFF. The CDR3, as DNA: TGCGCCAGCAGCCCAGAGTGGGACAGGGCGGAAAAACTGTTTTTT.

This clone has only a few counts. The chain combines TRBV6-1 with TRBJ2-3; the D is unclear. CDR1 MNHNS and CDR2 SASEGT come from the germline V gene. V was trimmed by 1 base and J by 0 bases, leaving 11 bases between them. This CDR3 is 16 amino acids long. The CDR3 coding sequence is TGTGCCAGCAGTGAAGTGGTTCGAACTAGCACAGATACGCAGTATTTT. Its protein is CASSEVVRTSTDTQYF.

For the CDR3, the DNA is TGTGCCAGCAAAGGGACGAGGCCCAATCAGCCCCAGCATTTT. It translates to CASKGTRPNQPQHF. The rearrangement joins TRBV2 to TRBJ1-5, with D possibly matching TRBD1 (5 bases). Per the germline V gene, CDR1 is SNHLY and CDR2 is FYNNEI. V lost 7 bases and J 3 bases, leaving 13 bases between the germline ends. This CDR3 contains 14 residues.

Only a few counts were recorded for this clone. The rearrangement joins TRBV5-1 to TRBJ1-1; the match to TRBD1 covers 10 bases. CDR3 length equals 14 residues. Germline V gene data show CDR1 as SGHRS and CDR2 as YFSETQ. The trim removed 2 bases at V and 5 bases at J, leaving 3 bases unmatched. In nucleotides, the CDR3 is TGCGCCAGCAGCTTAGGACAGGGGGTTACTGAAGCTTTCTTT. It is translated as CASSLGQGVTEAFF.

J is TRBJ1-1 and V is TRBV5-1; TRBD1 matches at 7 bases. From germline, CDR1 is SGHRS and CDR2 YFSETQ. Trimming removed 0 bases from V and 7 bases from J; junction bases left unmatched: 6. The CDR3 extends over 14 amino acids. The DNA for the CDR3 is TGCGCCAGCAGCTTGGGGGACAGTTGGAATGAAGCTTTCTTT. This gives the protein CASSLGDSWNEAFF.

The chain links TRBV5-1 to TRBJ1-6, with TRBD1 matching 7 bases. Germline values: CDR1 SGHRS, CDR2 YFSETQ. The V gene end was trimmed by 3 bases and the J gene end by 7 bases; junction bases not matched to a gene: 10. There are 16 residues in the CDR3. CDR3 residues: CASSSRDSGENSPLHF. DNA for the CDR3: TGCGCCAGCAGCTCCCGGGACAGCGGAGAGAATTCACCCCTCCACTTT.

The chain's CDR3 is CASRAGSSGNTIYF. CDR3 DNA sequence: TGTGCCAGTAGAGCTGGCAGCTCTGGAAACACCATATATTTT. This rearrangement joins TRBV19 to TRBJ1-3; D ambiguous. CDR1 is LNHDA and CDR2 is SQIVND in the germline V gene (reference sequence). This CDR3 has 14 amino acids. Trimming took 6 bases from V and 0 from J, leaving 9 bases between them.

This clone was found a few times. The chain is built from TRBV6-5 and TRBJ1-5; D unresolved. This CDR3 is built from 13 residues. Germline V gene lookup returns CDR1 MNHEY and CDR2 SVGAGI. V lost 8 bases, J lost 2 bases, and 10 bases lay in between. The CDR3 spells CASATGGNQPQHF. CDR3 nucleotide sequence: TGTGCCAGCGCTACCGGAGGCAATCAGCCCCAGCATTTT.

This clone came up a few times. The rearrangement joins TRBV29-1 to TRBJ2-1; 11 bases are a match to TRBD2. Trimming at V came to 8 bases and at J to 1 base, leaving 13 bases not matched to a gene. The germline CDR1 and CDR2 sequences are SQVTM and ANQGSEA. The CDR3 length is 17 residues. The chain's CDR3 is CSTGSSGRAGSYNEQFF. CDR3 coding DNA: TGCAGCACCGGGAGTAGCGGGAGGGCCGGATCCTACAATGAGCAGTTCTTC.